These 6 T cell receptor beta chains originate from one sample sequenced in a study of T cell responses to AZD1222 COVID-19 vaccine. Profiling relied on immunoSEQ multiplex PCR, and the TCRdb table lists in-frame clones only, not all of them. The sample includes approximately 140,000 clones, 89% of them seen just once. The source was peripheral blood, collected on day 0 of AZD1222 vaccination. The origin of the receptors is an adult in good health.

V is TRBV3-1 (or the pseudogene TRBV3-2) and J is TRBJ2-2, with 10 bases matching TRBD2. Looked up from germline, CDR1 is LGHDT and CDR2 is YNNKEL (reference sequence). J lost 3 bases, V lost 0 bases, and 13 bases had no gene match. This CDR3 comprises 20 residues. The CDR3 region has the DNA TGTGCCAGCAGCCAAGATGAGAGAGCGACTAGCGGGTGGCACACCGGGGAGCTGTTTTTT. The encoded protein is CASSQDERATSGWHTGELFF.

The chain carries TRBV5-4 and TRBJ2-2; 9 positions match TRBD1. CDR1 and CDR2 (germline): SGHNT, YYREEE (reference sequence). Trimming at V came to 4 bases and at J to 4 bases, leaving 8 bases not matched to a gene. The CDR3 is made up of 16 amino acids. The DNA of the CDR3 is TGTGCCAGCAGCGGGTGGGGGACAGGGCCCACCGGGGAGCTGTTTTTT. This sequence encodes CASSGWGTGPTGELFF.

V and J are TRBV4-1 and TRBJ1-1; D gene uncertain. Germline V gene lookup returns CDR1 MGHRA and CDR2 YSYEKL. V was pared by 5 bases and J by 3 bases, with 16 bases between. This CDR3 is 15 amino acids long. The CDR3 loop is CASSKRQVSDTEAFF. In DNA, the CDR3 is TGCGCCAGCAGCAAAAGGCAGGTTTCGGACACTGAAGCTTTCTTT.

This sequence joins TRBV18 and TRBJ1-6; no definite D call. Per germline, CDR1 KGHSH and CDR2 LQKENI. Trimming shortened V by 3 bases and J by 0 bases, and 9 bases separated the two germline ends. The CDR3 length is 16 residues. The DNA for the CDR3 is TGTGCCAGCTCACCGGCTGCTAGCTCCTATAATTCACCCCTCCACTTT. Its translation: CASSPAASSYNSPLHF. Supplemented by reference TRBV18 and TRBJ1-6, the full variable domain reads NAGVMQNPRHLVRRRGQEARLRCSPMKGHSHVYWYRQLPEEGLKFMVYLQKENIIDESGMPKERFSAEFPKEGPSILRIQQVVRGDSAAYFCASSPAASSYNSPLHFGNGTRLTVT.

V and J are TRBV29-1 and TRBJ1-1, with 11 bases identical to TRBD1. The CDR3 spans 16 residues. J was trimmed by 7 bases and V by 7 bases; bases with no gene match: 17. Germline CDR1 is SQVTM and CDR2 is ANQGSEA. The CDR3, as DNA: TGCAGCGCGAACCGCCGGGACAGGGGGAAAGGGGGTGAAGCTTTCTTT. Translating gives CSANRRDRGKGGEAFF.

The genes are TRBV6-2 or TRBV6-3 and TRBJ2-7; 7 bases agree with TRBD2. V was clipped by 2 bases and J by 0 bases; unmatched bases: 1. Per germline, CDR1 MNHEY and CDR2 SVGEGT. CDR3 length equals 14 residues. DNA for the CDR3: TGTGCCAGCAGTTACCTAGCGGTCTCCTACGAGCAGTACTTC. Residues: CASSYLAVSYEQYF.